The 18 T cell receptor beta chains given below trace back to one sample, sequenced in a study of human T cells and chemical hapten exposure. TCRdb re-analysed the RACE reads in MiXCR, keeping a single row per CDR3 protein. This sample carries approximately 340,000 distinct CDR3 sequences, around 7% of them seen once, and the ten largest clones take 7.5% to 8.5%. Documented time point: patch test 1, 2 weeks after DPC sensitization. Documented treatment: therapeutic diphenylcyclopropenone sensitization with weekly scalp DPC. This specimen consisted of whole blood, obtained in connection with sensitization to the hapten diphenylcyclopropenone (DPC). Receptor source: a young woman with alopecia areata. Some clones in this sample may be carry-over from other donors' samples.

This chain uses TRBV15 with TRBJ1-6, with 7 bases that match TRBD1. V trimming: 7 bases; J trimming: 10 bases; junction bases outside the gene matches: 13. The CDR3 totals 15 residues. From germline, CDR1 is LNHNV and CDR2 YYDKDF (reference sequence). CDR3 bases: TGTGCCACCAATCCTGGACAGGAAGGAGGATCACCCCTCCACTTT. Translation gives CATNPGQEGGSPLHF.

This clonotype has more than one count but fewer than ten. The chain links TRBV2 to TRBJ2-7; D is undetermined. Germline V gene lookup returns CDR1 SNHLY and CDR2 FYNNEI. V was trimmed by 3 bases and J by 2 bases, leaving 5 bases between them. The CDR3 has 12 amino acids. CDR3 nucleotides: TGTGCCAGCAGTGACACCCCCTACGAGCAGTACTTC. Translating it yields CASSDTPYEQYF.

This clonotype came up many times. Here the CDR3 reads CASSPRAGGGTDTQYF. In DNA form, the CDR3 reads TGTGCCAGCAGCCCGAGGGCGGGAGGAGGCACAGATACGCAGTATTTT. The J gene is TRBJ2-3, the V gene TRBV7-9; 8 bases are shared with TRBD2. Unmatched junction bases numbered 8, after V lost 5 bases and J lost 1 base. CDR1 SEHNR and CDR2 FQNEAQ come from the germline V gene (reference sequence). The CDR3 extends over 16 amino acids.

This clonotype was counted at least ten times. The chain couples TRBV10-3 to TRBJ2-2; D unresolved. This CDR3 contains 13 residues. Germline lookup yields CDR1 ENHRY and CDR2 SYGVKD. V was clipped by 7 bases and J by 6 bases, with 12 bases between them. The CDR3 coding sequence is TGTGCCATCATCTCAGACATTCCCGGGGAGCTGTTTTTT. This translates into CAIISDIPGELFF.

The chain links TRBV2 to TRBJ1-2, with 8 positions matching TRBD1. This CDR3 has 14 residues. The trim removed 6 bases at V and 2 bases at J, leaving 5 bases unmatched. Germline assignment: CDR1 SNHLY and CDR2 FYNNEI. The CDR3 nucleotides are TGTGCCAGCAGGGATCCAGGGGGCAACTATGGCTACACCTTC. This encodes CASRDPGGNYGYTF.

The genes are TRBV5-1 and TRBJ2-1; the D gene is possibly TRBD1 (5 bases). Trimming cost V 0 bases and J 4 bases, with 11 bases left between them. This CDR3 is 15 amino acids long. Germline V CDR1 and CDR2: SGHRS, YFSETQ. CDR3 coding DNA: TGCGCCAGCAGCTTGGAAACAGGAGCATACAATGAGCAGTTCTTC. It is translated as CASSLETGAYNEQFF.

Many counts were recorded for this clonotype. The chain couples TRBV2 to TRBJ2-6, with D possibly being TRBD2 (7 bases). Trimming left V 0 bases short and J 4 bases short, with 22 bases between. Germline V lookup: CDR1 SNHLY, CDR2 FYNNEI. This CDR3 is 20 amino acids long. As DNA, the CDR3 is TGTGCCAGCAGTGAAGCGCTTGCGGGGGCGCTTTTTGCCGGGGCCAACGTCCTGACTTTC. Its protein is CASSEALAGALFAGANVLTF.

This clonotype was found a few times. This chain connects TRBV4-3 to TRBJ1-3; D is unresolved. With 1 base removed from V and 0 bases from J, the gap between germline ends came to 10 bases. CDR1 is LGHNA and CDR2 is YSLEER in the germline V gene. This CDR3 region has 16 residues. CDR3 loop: CASSQGLSNSGNTIYF. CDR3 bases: TGCGCCAGCAGCCAAGGACTGTCCAACTCTGGAAACACCATATATTTT.

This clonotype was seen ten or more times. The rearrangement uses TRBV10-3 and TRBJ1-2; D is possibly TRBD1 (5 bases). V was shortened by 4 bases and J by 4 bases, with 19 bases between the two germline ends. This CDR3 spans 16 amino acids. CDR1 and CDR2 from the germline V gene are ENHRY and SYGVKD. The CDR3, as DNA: TGTGCCATCAGTGCTGGGGCCTCGACCGAATCCTATGGCTACACCTTC. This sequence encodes CAISAGASTESYGYTF.

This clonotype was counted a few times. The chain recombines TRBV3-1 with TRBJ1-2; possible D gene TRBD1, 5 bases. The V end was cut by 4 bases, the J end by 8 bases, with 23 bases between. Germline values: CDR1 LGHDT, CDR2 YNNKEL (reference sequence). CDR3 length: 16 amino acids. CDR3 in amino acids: CASSLGSTGGLGGYTF. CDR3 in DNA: TGTGCCAGCAGCCTGGGGTCAACAGGCGGACTAGGAGGCTACACCTTC.

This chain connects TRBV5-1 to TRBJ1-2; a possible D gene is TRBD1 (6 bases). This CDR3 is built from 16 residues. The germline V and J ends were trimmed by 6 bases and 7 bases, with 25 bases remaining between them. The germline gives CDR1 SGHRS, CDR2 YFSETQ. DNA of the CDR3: TGCGCCAGCACCAGGACAGCCCCCTCCATAAGCTCTGGCTACACCTTC. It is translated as CASTRTAPSISSGYTF.

CDR3 sequence reads: CASSPQPGVPSTEAFF. The CDR3, as DNA: TGTGCCAGCAGCCCCCAGCCTGGCGTCCCTAGCACTGAAGCTTTCTTT. The chain has TRBV4-2 and TRBJ1-1; D gene unclear. This CDR3 is 16 amino acids long. Germline assignment: CDR1 LGHNA and CDR2 YNFKEQ. The V end was cut by 4 bases, the J end by 4 bases, with 19 bases between.

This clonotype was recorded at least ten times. The CDR3, as DNA: TGCAGTGCTATTACTATTAGCGGCGGGGGCACGCAAGAGACCCAGTACTTC. This translates into CSAITISGGGTQETQYF. The chain combines TRBV20-1 with TRBJ2-5; tentative D call: TRBD2 (7 bases). The length of the CDR3 is 17 residues. V shed 4 bases and J shed 2 bases, with 23 bases lying between them. The germline V gene encodes CDR1 DFQATT and CDR2 SNEGSKA (reference sequence).

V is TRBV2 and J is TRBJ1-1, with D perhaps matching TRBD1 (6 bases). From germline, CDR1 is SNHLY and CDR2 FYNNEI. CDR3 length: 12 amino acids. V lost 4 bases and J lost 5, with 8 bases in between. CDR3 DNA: TGTGCCAGCAGTGCCAGGGGAACTGAAGCTTTCTTT. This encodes CASSARGTEAFF.

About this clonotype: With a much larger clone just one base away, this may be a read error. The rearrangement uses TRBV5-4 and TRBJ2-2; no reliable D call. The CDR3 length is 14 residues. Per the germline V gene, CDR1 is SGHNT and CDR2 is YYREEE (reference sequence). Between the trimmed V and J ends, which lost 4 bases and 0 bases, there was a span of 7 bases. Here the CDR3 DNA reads TGTGCCAGCAGCCCGGCCCCGAACACCGGGGAGCTGTTTTTT. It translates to CASSPAPNTGELFF.

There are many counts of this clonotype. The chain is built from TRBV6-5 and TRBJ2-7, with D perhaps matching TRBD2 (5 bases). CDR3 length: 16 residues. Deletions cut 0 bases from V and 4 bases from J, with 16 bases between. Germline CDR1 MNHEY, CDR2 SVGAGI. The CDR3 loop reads CASSYSSLAIQYEQYF. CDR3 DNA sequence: TGTGCCAGCAGTTACTCGAGTCTAGCTATACAGTACGAGCAGTACTTC.

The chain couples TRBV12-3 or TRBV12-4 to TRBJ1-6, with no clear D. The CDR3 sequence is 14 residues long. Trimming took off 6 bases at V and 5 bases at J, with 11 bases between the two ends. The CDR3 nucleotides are TGTGCCAGCAGAAGGAGTCTTAATAATTCACCCCTCCACTTT. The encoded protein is CASRRSLNNSPLHF.

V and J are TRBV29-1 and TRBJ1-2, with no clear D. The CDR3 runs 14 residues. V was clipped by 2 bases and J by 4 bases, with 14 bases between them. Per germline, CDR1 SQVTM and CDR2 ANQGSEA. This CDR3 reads CSVETEDALYGYTF. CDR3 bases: TGCAGCGTTGAAACAGAAGATGCCCTCTATGGCTACACCTTC.